These 21 T cell receptor beta chains came from one sample sequenced in a study of blood T cells in healthy people across ages. Combining a sample-barcoded 5' primer with a J-beta primer mix, a second PCR ran for roughly 7 to 11 cycles. TCRdb itself ran the 5' RACE reads through MiXCR, one entry per CDR3 protein. The table has roughly 900,000 distinct CDR3 sequences, more than 25% seen once. Sequences were obtained from blood. These receptors all stem from a woman of 80 years or more in good health.

This clonotype was seen many times. This chain connects TRBV6-1 to TRBJ2-5; D unclear. Trimming shortened V by 0 bases and J by 1 base, and 15 bases separated the two germline ends. There are 17 residues in the CDR3. CDR1 and CDR2 from the germline V gene are MNHNS and SASEGT. The CDR3 DNA sequence: TGTGCCAGCAGTGAAGCCTCTCCTAATCGAACCCAAGAGACCCAGTACTTC. It yields the protein CASSEASPNRTQETQYF.

This clonotype was observed a handful of times. The chain links TRBV30 to TRBJ1-1; maybe TRBD1 (6 bases). V lost 1 base to trimming and J lost 2 bases, with 8 bases between them. Per germline, CDR1 GTSNPN and CDR2 SVGIG (reference sequence). This CDR3 comprises 13 residues. The CDR3 sequence: CAWSDRVNTEAFF. In DNA, the CDR3 is TGTGCCTGGAGTGACAGGGTAAACACTGAAGCTTTCTTT. Together with reference TRBV30 and TRBJ1-1, the CDR3 gives the full variable domain: SQTIHQWPATLVQPVGSPLSLECTVEGTSNPNLYWYRQAAGRGLQLLFYSVGIGQISSEVPQNLSASRPQDRQFILSSKKLLLSDSGFYLCAWSDRVNTEAFFGQGTRLTVV.

In this sample, this clonotype turned up many times. V gene TRBV7-9 combines with J gene TRBJ1-2, with D possibly being TRBD1 (6 bases). The V and J ends lost 6 bases and 4 bases respectively, with 12 bases between them. The CDR3 totals 13 residues. Germline V gives CDR1 SEHNR, CDR2 FQNEAQ (reference sequence). CDR3 nucleotides: TGTGCCAGCAGTTTGGCGGGGGCCTATGGCTACACCTTC. Its protein is CASSLAGAYGYTF.

The sample holds a few counts of this clonotype. The junction does not match germline at one end; this may be a read error. As DNA, the CDR3 is TGTGCCAACAGCTTTTGGGCTGCGGCTTTCCGCCTCTCAAACAATGAGCAGTTCTTC. This encodes CANSFWAAAFRLSNNEQFF. The chain couples TRBV5-8 to TRBJ2-1; no clear D gene. The CDR3 length is 19 residues. Germline-derived CDR1 and CDR2 are SGHTS and YDEGEE.

This clonotype has a handful of counts. The J gene is TRBJ2-2, the V gene TRBV5-1, with D unresolved. CDR1 is SGHRS and CDR2 is YFSETQ in the germline V gene. The CDR3 runs to 12 residues. The V end lost 0 bases, the J end lost 7 bases, and 4 bases lay between the germline ends. The chain's CDR3 is CASSLDRGELFF. For the CDR3, the DNA is TGCGCCAGCAGCTTGGACCGCGGGGAGCTGTTTTTT.

This clonotype appeared many times. The CDR3 loop is CSVGEQGNQPQHF. The CDR3 DNA reads as TGCAGCGTTGGAGAGCAGGGGAATCAGCCCCAGCATTTT. J is TRBJ1-5 and V is TRBV29-1, with a tentative D call TRBD1 (6 bases). The V gene lost 4 bases and the J gene lost 4 bases, with 11 bases spanning the gap. Germline loops: CDR1 SQVTM, CDR2 ANQGSEA. CDR3 length: 13 residues.

Only a few counts were recorded for this clonotype. The gene calls are TRBV3-1 and TRBJ1-1; the D is unclear. This CDR3 has 14 amino acids. Germline CDR1 reads LGHDT; CDR2 reads YNNKEL (reference sequence). V lost 4 bases, J lost 4 bases, and 13 bases lay in between. The CDR3 here is CASSPWGATTEAFF. DNA of the CDR3: TGTGCCAGCAGCCCCTGGGGAGCCACCACTGAAGCTTTCTTT.

A word on this clonotype: One base away lies a much larger clone, so this may be a sequencing read error. The V and J genes are TRBV2 and TRBJ1-4, with a tentative D call TRBD1 (6 bases). Germline values: CDR1 SNHLY, CDR2 FYNNEI. This CDR3 comprises 12 residues. In DNA form, the CDR3 reads TGTGCCAGCAGTCGAGGGGGGGAAAAACGGTTTTTT. Amino acid sequence: CASSRGGEKRFF.

On this clonotype: This could be a read error, since a much larger clone is one nucleotide away. The conserved phenylalanine or tryptophan normally closing the CDR3 is absent here, so this likely arose from a read error. The genes are TRBV28 and TRBJ2-1, with 12 bases aligning to TRBD2. V was clipped by 1 base and J by 3 bases; unmatched bases: 19. The CDR3 loop spans 22 amino acids. CDR1 and CDR2 (germline): MDHEN, SYDVKM. The CDR3 DNA is TGTGCCAGCAGTTTATTACGGGGGTACAGATACAAGACTAGCGGGGGCTACAATGAGCAGTTCGTC. Translated: CASSLLRGYRYKTSGGYNEQFV.

In its sample, this clonotype was seen a few times. The chain links TRBV12-3 or TRBV12-4 to TRBJ1-1, with a tentative D call TRBD1 (5 bases). The germline V and J ends were trimmed by 0 bases and 4 bases, with 9 bases remaining between them. This CDR3 is built from 14 residues. CDR3 residues: CASSLAGGITEAFF. The CDR3, as DNA: TGTGCCAGCAGTTTAGCCGGGGGAATCACTGAAGCTTTCTTT.

With regard to this clonotype: Germline and junction disagree at one end, which may indicate a read error. As DNA, the CDR3 is TGTGCCAGCAGCCAAGTTTCTCAGGGTTCACCCCCCCACTTT. It specifies CASSQVSQGSPPHF. The rearrangement uses TRBV14 and TRBJ1-6; D possibly corresponds to TRBD1 (5 bases). The germline gives CDR1 SGHDN, CDR2 FVKESK. The CDR3 is made up of 14 amino acids.

In its sample, this clonotype was seen a few times. This chain links TRBV6-5 with TRBJ1-2; D is uncertain. V was pared by 2 bases and J by 8 bases, with 15 bases between. The CDR3 has 14 amino acids. Germline assignment: CDR1 MNHEY and CDR2 SVGAGI. The CDR3 reads CASSYRRYIDGYTF. The CDR3 DNA reads TGTGCCAGCAGTTACCGTCGTTACATAGACGGCTACACCTTC.

This clonotype has more than one count but fewer than ten. The genes are TRBV3-1 and TRBJ1-6; a weak D match, TRBD1 (5 bases). CDR3 length: 14 residues. Germline loops: CDR1 LGHDT, CDR2 YNNKEL (reference sequence). The V gene lost 4 bases and the J gene lost 8 bases, with 12 bases spanning the gap. CDR3 DNA: TGTGCCAGCAGCCCAAGGGACGGGGATTCACCCCTCCACTTT. Protein: CASSPRDGDSPLHF.

This clonotype was seen many times. The CDR3 spells CASSPNADSGANVLTF. The CDR3 region has the DNA TGTGCCAGCAGTCCAAACGCAGACTCTGGGGCCAACGTCCTGACTTTC. This chain links TRBV7-6 with TRBJ2-6, with unresolved D. This CDR3 is built from 16 residues. The germline gives CDR1 SGHVS, CDR2 FNYEAQ. V gave up 6 bases and J gave up 0 bases, with 12 bases separating them.

This clonotype was seen ten or more times. This chain links TRBV18 with TRBJ2-5, with 8 nucleotides matching TRBD1. The length of the CDR3 is 13 residues. Germline lookup yields CDR1 KGHSH and CDR2 LQKENI. V dropped 4 bases and J dropped 4; count of bases not matched to a gene: 2. CDR3 bases: TGTGCCAGCTCACAAGGACAGGGAGAGACCCAGTACTTC. It yields the protein CASSQGQGETQYF.

This clonotype has a handful of counts. V is TRBV6-2 or TRBV6-3 and J is TRBJ1-5; 9 bases line up with TRBD1. CDR1 and CDR2 (germline): MNHEY, SVGEGT. The V gene end was trimmed by 6 bases and the J gene end by 1 base; junction bases not matched to a gene: 13. The CDR3 spans 18 residues. This CDR3 is CASSQPGQGYFSNQPQHF. CDR3 bases: TGTGCCAGCAGCCAACCGGGACAGGGTTATTTCAGCAATCAGCCCCAGCATTTT.

Many counts were recorded for this clonotype. The chain recombines TRBV4-2 with TRBJ2-3; 10 bases map to TRBD2. Trimming cost V 0 bases and J 7 bases; bases outside gene matches: 4. Germline lookup yields CDR1 LGHNA and CDR2 YNFKEQ. The CDR3 covers 15 residues. CDR3 loop: CASSQEKLAGNTQYF. The CDR3 nucleotides read TGTGCCAGCAGCCAAGAGAAACTAGCGGGGAATACGCAGTATTTT.

The chain employs TRBV27 and TRBJ2-1; the D gene is possibly TRBD2 (6 bases). Trimming removed 6 bases at V and 13 bases at J, with 28 bases between. The CDR3 spans 16 residues. From germline, CDR1 is MNHEY and CDR2 SMNVEV (reference sequence). CDR3 nucleotide sequence: TGTGCCAGCAGCCCCAGGAGGGTGTTGGTGACAGAGACCCAGTTCTTC. Translating gives CASSPRRVLVTETQFF.

At least ten counts were recorded for this clonotype. This rearrangement joins TRBV7-9 to TRBJ1-5; 7 bases are a match to TRBD1. Germline V gene data show CDR1 as SEHNR and CDR2 as FQNEAQ (reference sequence). The CDR3 is 15 residues long. Unmatched junction bases numbered 3, after V lost 1 base and J lost 3 bases. The chain's CDR3 is CASSLGQGDNQPQHF. The CDR3, as DNA: TGTGCCAGCAGCTTAGGACAGGGTGACAATCAGCCCCAGCATTTT. The full variable domain, its missing parts supplied by reference TRBV7-9 and TRBJ1-5, is DTGVSQNPRHKITKRGQNVTFRCDPISEHNRLYWYRQTLGQGPEFLTYFQNEAQLEKSRLLSDRFSAERPKGSFSTLEIQRTEQGDSAMYLCASSLGQGDNQPQHFGDGTRLSIL.

This clonotype occurred a few times. This chain joins TRBV4-3 and TRBJ1-5; TRBD1 is a possible D gene (6 bases). Trimming removed 0 bases at V and 3 bases at J, with 15 bases between. The CDR3 contains 17 residues. In germline, CDR1 is LGHNA, CDR2 YSLEER. The CDR3 DNA reads as TGCGCCAGCAGCCAAGATCTTGGCAGGGGCGCCAATCAGCCCCAGCATTTT. It translates to CASSQDLGRGANQPQHF.

Regarding this clonotype: This may arise from a read error, as a much more abundant clone is one base away. The genes are TRBV19 and TRBJ2-1; 8 bases line up with TRBD2. TRBJ2-7 matches the DNA end more closely, so the J call is doubtful. Germline CDR1 is LNHDA and CDR2 is SQIVND (reference sequence). The CDR3 loop spans 18 amino acids. The CDR3 sequence is CASSIDTAGVLSYNEQYF. CDR3 sequence (DNA): TGTGCCAGTAGTATAGACACAGCGGGGGTCCTCTCCTACAATGAGCAGTACTTC.